These 25 T cell receptor beta chains were all obtained from the same sample, sequenced in a study of Ad26.COV2.S vaccination and SARS-CoV-2 variants. Generated by immunoSEQ multiplex PCR, the TCRdb table keeps only in-frame clones and is missing some. The table has hundreds of thousands of clones, 90% to 95% seen once; the top ten hold 3% to 5%. The sequences come from peripheral blood, collected after recovery from COVID-19. The origin of the receptors is a human donor who had recovered from COVID-19.

The chain joins TRBV19 to TRBJ1-2, with D perhaps TRBD1 (5 bases). Trimming removed 3 bases at V and 2 bases at J, with 10 bases between. Per the germline V gene, CDR1 is LNHDA and CDR2 is SQIVND (reference sequence). CDR3 length equals 14 residues. The chain's CDR3 is CASSIPSGNYGYTF. Here the CDR3 DNA reads TGTGCCAGTAGTATCCCGTCAGGGAACTATGGCTACACCTTC.

This chain uses TRBV10-3 with TRBJ1-1; unclear D gene. Germline V gene lookup returns CDR1 ENHRY and CDR2 SYGVKD. This CDR3 comprises 16 residues. V lost 0 bases to trimming and J lost 1 base, with 12 bases between them. The CDR3 here is CAISESTPWENTEAFF. The CDR3 DNA is TGTGCCATCAGTGAGTCGACACCCTGGGAGAACACTGAAGCTTTCTTT.

The CDR3 sequence is CSVDPAGPTDTQYF. In DNA, the CDR3 is TGCAGCGTTGACCCAGCGGGGCCCACAGATACGCAGTATTTT. V gene TRBV29-1 combines with J gene TRBJ2-3; 7 nucleotides align to TRBD2. With 3 bases clipped from V and 2 bases from J, the junction kept 5 bases outside the gene matches. The CDR3 runs 14 residues. Germline loops: CDR1 SQVTM, CDR2 ANQGSEA.

CDR3 protein: CASSPGGNTEAFF. The DNA for the CDR3 is TGTGCCAGCAGCCCAGGGGGGAACACTGAAGCTTTCTTT. The V call is TRBV3-1 (or the pseudogene TRBV3-2), the J call TRBJ1-1, with 7 bases lining up with TRBD1. Germline lookup yields CDR1 LGHDT and CDR2 YNNKEL (reference sequence). CDR3 length equals 13 residues. Losses at the gene ends were 4 bases for V and 1 base for J; bases not matched to a gene: 0.

V gene TRBV5-1 combines with J gene TRBJ2-3; 7 nucleotides align to TRBD1. Trimming at V came to 4 bases and at J to 2 bases, leaving 4 bases not matched to a gene. The CDR3 contains 14 residues. CDR1 and CDR2 (germline): SGHRS, YFSETQ. CDR3 bases: TGCGCCAGCAGCCGGGACAGCGCCACAGATACGCAGTATTTT. It translates to CASSRDSATDTQYF.

The chain recombines TRBV29-1 with TRBJ2-2; a weak D match, TRBD2 (6 bases). The CDR3 has 16 residues. Germline V CDR1 and CDR2: SQVTM, ANQGSEA. Trimming stripped 6 bases from V and 0 bases from J, with 17 bases between. The CDR3 nucleotides read TGCAGCGTCCTAAAACCCGGGGGAGCGAACACCGGGGAGCTGTTTTTT. As protein: CSVLKPGGANTGELFF.

The chain joins TRBV5-6 to TRBJ2-7; 10 bases fit TRBD1. The CDR3 extends over 15 amino acids. Unmatched junction bases numbered 5, after V lost 3 bases and J lost 2 bases. Looked up from germline, CDR1 is SGHDT and CDR2 is YYEEEE. CDR3 sequence (DNA): TGTGCCAGCAGCTCTCCAGGACAGGGGGCCTACGAGCAGTACTTC. Its translation is CASSSPGQGAYEQYF.

V is TRBV7-8 and J is TRBJ1-5; D is unresolved. The germline gives CDR1 SGHVS, CDR2 FQNEAQ. The CDR3 is 13 amino acids. Trimming left V 4 bases short and J 3 bases short, with 7 bases between. The CDR3 nucleotides read TGTGCCAGCAGCTCCGGGTACAATCAGCCCCAGCATTTT. Its translation: CASSSGYNQPQHF.

The V and J genes are TRBV27 and TRBJ2-7; TRBD1 matches 11 bases. V lost 7 bases, J lost 3 bases, and 8 bases stayed unmatched. The CDR3 sequence is 15 residues long. Germline CDR1 is MNHEY and CDR2 is SMNVEV (reference sequence). The CDR3 is CASNSPGQGDYEQYF. Written as DNA, the CDR3 is TGTGCCAGCAACTCCCCGGGACAGGGGGACTACGAGCAGTACTTC.

This chain joins TRBV7-6 and TRBJ1-2; D not certain. The length of the CDR3 is 15 residues. With 1 base removed from V and 1 base from J, the gap between germline ends came to 10 bases. Germline values: CDR1 SGHVS, CDR2 FNYEAQ. CDR3: CASSLGPDVNYGYTF. The DNA of the CDR3 is TGTGCCAGCAGCTTAGGACCTGATGTTAACTATGGCTACACCTTC.

The table lists this clone with a count of one. The chain links TRBV7-9 to TRBJ2-1, with 10 positions matching TRBD2. The J segment lost 4 bases and the V segment lost 0 bases, leaving 0 bases of the junction unmatched. The CDR3 is made up of 15 amino acids. The germline gives CDR1 SEHNR, CDR2 FQNEAQ (reference sequence). For the CDR3, the DNA is TGTGCCAGCAGCTTAGCACTAGCGGGGTACAATGAGCAGTTCTTC. Translating gives CASSLALAGYNEQFF.

J is TRBJ2-5 and V is TRBV3-1 (or the pseudogene TRBV3-2); 8 nucleotides match TRBD1. The germline gives CDR1 LGHDT, CDR2 YNNKEL (reference sequence). Trimming took 4 bases from V and 2 from J; bases not matched to a gene: 9. The CDR3 has 16 residues. Written as DNA, the CDR3 is TGTGCCAGCAGCCCCCGGACAGGGCAACCTCAAGAGACCCAGTACTTC. Translating it yields CASSPRTGQPQETQYF.

This clone was seen a handful of times. The chain links TRBV7-9 to TRBJ1-6; D perhaps matches TRBD1 (6 bases). Trimming pared 1 base from V and 14 bases from J, leaving 15 bases between. The germline gives CDR1 SEHNR, CDR2 FQNEAQ (reference sequence). There are 14 residues in the CDR3. This chain's CDR3 is CASSLEARGGALHF. In DNA, the CDR3 is TGTGCCAGCAGCTTAGAGGCCAGGGGAGGAGCCCTCCACTTT. Using reference TRBV7-9 and TRBJ1-6 for the parts outside the CDR3, the full variable domain is DTGVSQNPRHKITKRGQNVTFRCDPISEHNRLYWYRQTLGQGPEFLTYFQNEAQLEKSRLLSDRFSAERPKGSFSTLEIQRTEQGDSAMYLCASSLEARGGALHFGNGTRLTVT.

This chain links TRBV6-5 with TRBJ1-1, with no clear D. The germline CDR1 and CDR2 sequences are MNHEY and SVGAGI. The CDR3 runs 16 residues. Trimming took off 2 bases at V and 4 bases at J, with 17 bases between the two ends. The CDR3 is CASSYGQTNRVTEAFF. CDR3 nucleotides: TGTGCCAGCAGTTACGGGCAGACAAATAGGGTCACTGAAGCTTTCTTT.

As for this clone: In the same sample, other DNA sequences code for this CDR3. As DNA, the CDR3 is TGTGCCAGCAGCTTTCAGGGTGGCACTGAAGCTTTCTTT. Its protein is CASSFQGGTEAFF. The chain links TRBV5-5 to TRBJ1-1; tentatively, D is TRBD1 (5 bases). The V end lost 2 bases, the J end lost 4 bases, and 9 bases lay between the germline ends. This CDR3 spans 13 amino acids. In germline, CDR1 is SGHKS, CDR2 YYEKEE (reference sequence).

The J gene is TRBJ2-1, the V gene TRBV5-1; 8 bases are shared with TRBD1. The V gene end was trimmed by 4 bases and the J gene end by 4 bases; junction bases not matched to a gene: 10. The CDR3 runs 16 residues. Germline V gene sequence: CDR1 SGHRS, CDR2 YFSETQ. CDR3 sequence: CASSQRRTGWYNEQFF. The CDR3, as DNA: TGCGCCAGCAGCCAACGTCGGACAGGGTGGTACAATGAGCAGTTCTTC. The full variable domain, in which reference TRBV5-1 and TRBJ2-1 provide the parts outside the CDR3, is KAGVTQTPRYLIKTRGQQVTLSCSPISGHRSVSWYQQTPGQGLQFLFEYFSETQRNKGNFPGRFSGRQFSNSRSEMNVSTLELGDSALYLCASSQRRTGWYNEQFFGPGTRLTVL.

This clone was recorded only once. V usage is TRBV7-2 and J usage is TRBJ2-6, with TRBD1 identical over 10 bases. With V trimmed by 5 bases and J by 0 bases, 10 bases remained unmatched. This CDR3 has 19 residues. CDR1 is SGHTA and CDR2 is FQGNSA in the germline V gene. This CDR3 is CASSPRRQGATSGANVLTF. CDR3 nucleotides: TGTGCCAGCAGCCCGAGGCGACAGGGGGCCACCTCTGGGGCCAACGTCCTGACTTTC.

The gene calls are TRBV21-1 and TRBJ2-3; TRBD1 is the table's D call, not checked against the DNA. TRBV21-1 is a pseudogene segment. This CDR3 has 14 residues. The CDR3 reads CASSLRDRWDTQYF. CDR3 sequence (DNA): TGTGCCAGCAGCCTCCGGGACAGGTGGGATACGCAGTATTTT.

The chain links TRBV7-8 to TRBJ1-3, with a possible D match to TRBD1 (6 bases). The CDR3 is made up of 15 amino acids. Deletions cut 5 bases from V and 0 bases from J, with 11 bases between. Germline-derived CDR1 and CDR2 are SGHVS and FQNEAQ. CDR3 DNA: TGTGCCAGCAGCCAAGGGGGGTTCTCTGGAAACACCATATATTTT. Translated, it gives CASSQGGFSGNTIYF.

The chain recombines TRBV11-2 with TRBJ2-5; D not certain. V dropped 1 base and J dropped 7 bases, with 1 base sitting between them. The V gene's germline CDR1 is SGHAT and CDR2 FQNNGV. The CDR3 totals 10 residues. The CDR3 bases are TGTGCCAGCAGCTTAGGGACCCAGTACTTC. It translates to CASSLGTQYF.

This chain uses TRBV12-3 or TRBV12-4 with TRBJ1-2; D remains unclear. The CDR3 has 12 residues. Trimming stripped 3 bases from V and 9 bases from J, with 11 bases between. This chain's CDR3 is CASSFPGSSYTF. The CDR3 region has the DNA TGTGCCAGCAGTTTCCCAGGCTCGAGCTACACCTTC.

The rearrangement links TRBV21-1 to TRBJ2-5. TRBV21-1 is a listed pseudogene. There are 17 residues in the CDR3. CDR3 bases: TGTGCCAGCAGCAAAGGTGAAGGGTACGCTCTTGGAGAGACCCAGTACTTC. The encoded protein is CASSKGEGYALGETQYF.

The chain links TRBV5-1 to TRBJ1-2; D is perhaps TRBD1 (6 bases). The CDR3 extends over 15 amino acids. The germline V and J ends were trimmed by 5 bases and 1 base, with 15 bases remaining between them. Per the germline V gene, CDR1 is SGHRS and CDR2 is YFSETQ. The CDR3 region has the DNA TGCGCCAGCAGGGTTGCGGGACACAGTAACTATGGCTACACCTTC. This sequence encodes CASRVAGHSNYGYTF.

The chain recombines TRBV10-3 with TRBJ2-1; D is possibly TRBD2 (5 bases). Looked up from germline, CDR1 is ENHRY and CDR2 is SYGVKD. V was pared by 7 bases and J by 0 bases, with 10 bases between. The CDR3 extends over 14 amino acids. CDR3 protein: CAIKSGISYNEQFF. The CDR3 DNA is TGTGCCATCAAATCGGGGATCTCCTACAATGAGCAGTTCTTC.

This chain links TRBV5-6 with TRBJ2-7; 7 positions match TRBD2. The CDR3 contains 15 residues. J gave up 0 bases and V 5 bases, and 8 bases lay outside the gene matches. The germline V gene encodes CDR1 SGHDT and CDR2 YYEEEE. The CDR3 reads CASSFLTSLSYEQYF. As DNA, the CDR3 is TGTGCCAGCAGTTTCCTGACTAGCCTCTCCTACGAGCAGTACTTC.